Below are 3 T cell receptor beta chains sequenced from a single sample in a study of blood T cell repertoires in COVID-19. Clones were sequenced by immunoSEQ multiplex PCR, and TCRdb holds only the in-frame ones, with some missing. This sample has 120,000 or so clones; over 80% occur once, and the top ten carry 12%. Sequencing was done on a sample of peripheral blood. The receptors derive from a man in his 60s with acute or convalescent COVID-19.

This clone has a handful of counts. This chain links TRBV19 with TRBJ1-5; D possibly corresponds to TRBD1 (5 bases). This CDR3 has 17 residues. V was shortened by 4 bases and J by 0 bases, with 16 bases between the two germline ends. Germline CDR1 and CDR2: LNHDA and SQIVND (reference sequence). This chain's CDR3 is CASSTSSGIYSNQPQHF. CDR3 nucleotide sequence: TGTGCCAGTAGTACCAGTTCAGGGATCTATAGCAATCAGCCCCAGCATTTT.

The J gene is TRBJ2-7, the V gene TRBV19, with 12 bases identical to TRBD2. This CDR3 spans 14 amino acids. The V gene's germline CDR1 is LNHDA and CDR2 SQIVND (reference sequence). The V gene end was trimmed by 4 bases and the J gene end by 3 bases; junction bases not matched to a gene: 1. CDR3 residues: CASSRTSGIYEQYF. CDR3 sequence (DNA): TGTGCCAGTAGTAGGACTAGCGGGATCTACGAGCAGTACTTC.

The J gene is TRBJ2-2, the V gene TRBV27; 8 bases fit TRBD1. The germline V gene has CDR1 MNHEY and CDR2 SMNVEV (reference sequence). The CDR3 has 15 residues. V lost 3 bases, J lost 6 bases, and 6 bases stayed unmatched. CDR3 bases: TGTGCCAGCAGTTTGGAGGCAGGGGGCCCCGGGGAGCTGTTTTTT. Its protein is CASSLEAGGPGELFF.